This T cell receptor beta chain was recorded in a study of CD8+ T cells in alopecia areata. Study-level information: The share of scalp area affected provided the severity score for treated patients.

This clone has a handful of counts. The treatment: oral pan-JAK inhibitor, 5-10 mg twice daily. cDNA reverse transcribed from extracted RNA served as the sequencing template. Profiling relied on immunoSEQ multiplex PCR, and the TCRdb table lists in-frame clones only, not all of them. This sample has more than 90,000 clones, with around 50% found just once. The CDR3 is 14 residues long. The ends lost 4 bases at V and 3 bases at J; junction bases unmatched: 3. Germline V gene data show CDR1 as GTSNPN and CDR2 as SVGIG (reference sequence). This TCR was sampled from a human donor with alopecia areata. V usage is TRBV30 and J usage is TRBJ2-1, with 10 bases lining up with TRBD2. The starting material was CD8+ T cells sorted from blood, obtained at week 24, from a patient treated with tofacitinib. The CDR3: CAWNSGGFYNEQFF. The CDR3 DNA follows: TGTGCCTGGAATAGCGGGGGGTTCTACAATGAGCAGTTCTTC.